The entry below gives a single T cell receptor (beta chain) sequence along with its context. The data derive from a study of blood T cell repertoires in COVID-19. Study background: Specimens from acute and convalescent COVID-19 originated in the United States, Italy and Spain. In each case, the material was cDNA or gDNA derived from T cells, B-cell-depleted T cells, or PBMCs.

Generated by immunoSEQ multiplex PCR, the TCRdb table keeps only in-frame clones and is missing some. This table has under 150,000 clones, around 87% appearing once. CDR1 and CDR2 (germline): SEHNR, FQNEAQ (reference sequence). This CDR3 is 17 amino acids long. With 5 bases removed from V and 0 bases from J, the gap between germline ends came to 16 bases. The receptor comes from a woman between 40 and 50 years old with acute or convalescent COVID-19. Sequencing was performed on peripheral blood. V and J are TRBV7-9 and TRBJ2-2; perhaps TRBD2 as D (5 bases). The CDR3 DNA is TGTGCCAGCAGCCAATTCCTGGGAGCGGCGAACACCGGGGAGCTGTTTTTT. This gives the protein CASSQFLGAANTGELFF.